This T cell receptor beta chain is drawn from a study of beta chain features in type 1 diabetes. The wider study: Patients were similar to healthy donors in age and gender (as well as in cell yields).

This clone occurred a few times. Antigen unknown. The study's findings and limits: A greater similarity of naive, central memory and Treg TCRB repertoires was seen among patients than among healthy donors. Insertions at VDJ junctions were less frequent in type 1 diabetes patients. These patients also deleted more nucleotides at the same junctions. Among all four CD4+ subsets, Type 1 diabetes patients had TCRB CDR3s that were moderately but significantly shorter.

TCRB transcripts that were expressed got sequenced, as all of the isolated RNA had been reverse transcribed. Assay: immunoSEQ multiplex PCR; the TCRdb copy retains only in-frame clones and omits some. The table lists 310,000 or so clones, over 7% of them singletons, with 0.9% to 1.1% in the top ten. CD4+ naive, central memory, regulatory and stem cell-like memory cells were sorted via CD45RO/CCR7/CD25/CD127/CD95/CD27. V lost 1 base and J lost 4, with 13 bases in between. Germline CDR1 SGHTA, CDR2 FQGNSA. The CDR3 sequence is 15 residues long. The V gene is TRBV7-2, the J gene TRBJ1-2; D is unresolved. The sequence was obtained from a man in his thirties or forties with type 1 diabetes. Specimen: central memory CD4+ T cells from blood. CDR3 coding DNA: TGTGCCAGCAGCTTAGATGTGGGGAACCGCTATGGCTACACCTTC. Its translation: CASSLDVGNRYGYTF.